The rows below give T cell receptor beta chains drawn from one sample of a study of cytomegalovirus exposure and HLA in healthy donors. Repertoires were generated with immunoSEQ multiplex PCR, while TCRdb's copy carries only in-frame clones and drops some. Here the sample spans some 98,000 clones, roughly a tenth being singletons. The sequencing sample was made of PBMCs. The receptors come from a man aged 45-65 years in good health and CMV-seropositive. The CDR3 runs from the conserved cysteine through the conserved F or W. D genes are given only for firm matches. Not all rows give a size; the values are once, few, many and, for expanded clones, a class.

J: TRBJ2-7; D: NA; size: NA; V: TRBV30; CDR3: CAWSVRGLGSYEQYF; DNA: TGTGCCTGGAGTGTACGGGGTTTAGGGTCCTACGAGCAGTACTTC
J: TRBJ2-5; D: NA; size: NA; V: TRBV2; CDR3: CASNLQGPQETQYF; DNA: TGTGCCAGCAACTTACAGGGACCTCAAGAGACCCAGTACTTC
J: TRBJ1-3; D: NA; size: NA; V: TRBV11-2; CDR3: CASSPTGGNTIYF; DNA: TGTGCCAGCAGCCCTACCGGGGGAAACACCATATATTTT
J: TRBJ1-3; D: NA; size: NA; V: TRBV11-1; CDR3: CASSLGYGATIYF; DNA: TGTGCCAGCAGCTTAGGATATGGAGCCACCATATATTTT
J: TRBJ2-7; D: NA; size: few; V: TRBV4-2; CDR3: CASSRAQERYEQYF; DNA: TGTGCCAGCAGTAGGGCGCAGGAGCGGTACGAGCAGTACTTC
J: TRBJ2-7; D: NA; size: NA; V: TRBV6-1; CDR3: CASKLGETYEQYF; DNA: TGTGCCAGCAAGTTAGGGGAAACCTACGAGCAGTACTTC
J: TRBJ2-2; D: TRBD2; size: few; V: TRBV28; CDR3: CASSFNLAGPNTGELFF; DNA: TGTGCCAGCAGTTTTAATCTAGCGGGACCGAACACCGGGGAGCTGTTTTTT
J: TRBJ2-1; D: NA; size: NA; V: TRBV10-3; CDR3: CAISGGFSYNEQFF; DNA: TGTGCCATCAGTGGCGGATTCTCCTACAATGAGCAGTTCTTC
J: TRBJ2-5; D: TRBD1; size: NA; V: TRBV27; CDR3: CASRATGGEGKGDQETQYF; DNA: TGTGCCAGCAGAGCTACAGGGGGCGAAGGGAAGGGCGATCAAGAGACCCAGTACTTC
J: TRBJ2-3; D: NA; size: few; V: TRBV5-1; CDR3: CASSQGQAPERDTQYF; DNA: TGCGCCAGCAGCCAAGGACAAGCCCCAGAGAGAGATACGCAGTATTTT